This T cell receptor beta chain was profiled in a study of beta chain features in type 1 diabetes (dated by TCRdb to the late 2010s). For the study in its entirety: Patients and healthy donors did not differ in mean age, gender distribution, total cell number or subset yield. A total of around 110,000,000 sorted cells were examined across all samples, and a strong correlation was observed between cell number per subset and RNA yield. In the study, recently diagnosed type 1 diabetes patients and matched healthy donors were compared on the TCRB repertoires of their sorted circulating CD4+ T cell subsets. Naive and central memory subsets were obtained from all 30 or so donors, but regulatory and stem cell-like memory subsets were isolated from only 8 patients and 8 healthy donors. The research as a whole found: Because cDNA rather than genomic DNA was sequenced, highly expressing activated cells could have been over-represented, although no difference in activation and CD3 levels was found between groups. Fewer insertions and more nucleotide deletions at VDJ recombination sites were observed in patients with type 1 diabetes, implying thymic rearrangement abnormalities. A moderate but significant shortening of TCRB CDR3 length was observed in type 1 diabetes patients in all four CD4+ subsets. Shorter templates might have been favored by PCR, but patient and control samples were amplified and corrected together, so both groups would have been affected equally by any skew. Only small numbers of individuals were included in the HLA sub-analyses, which left unresolved whether HLA type had any influence on TCRB rearrangement. Naive, central memory and regulatory TCRB repertoires appeared more similar among patients than among healthy donors.

This clone was observed a few times. Its antigen is currently not known. Base-call qualities are not available, and no considerably larger clone is one nucleotide away. Other DNA sequences of this sample code for an identical CDR3. The CDR3 covers 15 residues, taking in both the cysteine and the phenylalanine. Kept here is only the CDR3 DNA, which spans 45 bases and is read in frame from base 1. V loses 0 bases of germline sequence and J loses 4 bases, and the interval between the two ends is 7 bases. The germline V gene supplies CDR1 LGHNA and CDR2 YSLEER. Each donor gave one peripheral blood draw, averaging approximately 120 mL, which was collected into heparinised tubes. Naive, central memory, regulatory and stem cell-like memory CD4+ T cells were sorted on a BD FACSAria II using a panel including CD45RO, CCR7, CD25, CD127, CD95 and CD27. Every sorted population had a purity above 95%. PBMCs were isolated right away by Lymphoprep density gradient centrifugation and were stained directly, without culture. So that batch effects would be minimized, each experiment stained and sorted samples in pairs, pairing one healthy donor with one patient.

The entire amount of isolated RNA was reverse transcribed using the High Capacity cDNA Reverse Transcription Kit, so the sequenced TCRB transcripts were expressed ones. Deep immunoSEQ sequencing was performed on naive, central memory and regulatory T cell samples, with an average of roughly 3.3 million total reads per sample. Sorted cells were lysed in RLT buffer and RNA was extracted with DNase-treated RNeasy Micro or Mini kits, depending on cell number. Each cell subset was processed on its own to prevent cross-contamination, while patient and healthy donor samples were processed together. The immunoSEQ multiplex PCR was used to amplify TCRB sequences from cDNA, yielding 87-bp fragments that span the CDR3 region. The amplicons were sequenced using the Illumina HiSeq platform. Processing in the source paper ran as follows. PCR bias was corrected computationally using synthetic template baselines, and reads within Hamming distance 2 were collapsed, with unmergeable singletons discarded. Reads were aligned to IMGT to assign V, D and J genes, CDR3 length, and insertions or deletions at six rearrangement sites. Clonotype counts were normalized to sorted cell number within each subset before computing true diversity and Gini coefficients with the tcR R package. The overlap coefficient, calculated on TCRB nucleotide sequences, was used to measure repertoire sharing. Here the immuneACCESS table is served through TCRdb, limited to in-frame sequences with V and J called. Missing clones are a known gap in these copies; in checked studies unresolved V genes cover under half, and the rest lacks a known reason. The V and J calls and the clone size are those of that table, but D and trimming were determined from the DNA. The sample contains 150,000 to 190,000 clones, 10% to 13% of them found a single time. Roughly 0.5% of the sample goes to the ten largest clones.

This TCR was sampled from a man aged 30-40 years with type 1 diabetes. Rearrangement joined TRBV4-3 to TRBJ2-6; no D segment can be confidently identified. Specimen: central memory CD4+ T cells from blood. The CDR3 is CASSQERAGANVLTF. The DNA sequence is given as TGCGCCAGCAGCCAAGAAAGAGCCGGGGCCAACGTCCTGACTTTC.